This T cell receptor beta chain was profiled in a study of metastatic and nonmetastatic thyroid tumors. TCRdb re-analyzed the PCR reads through MiXCR. Of fewer than 35,000 clones in the sample, around 30% were seen once. No treatment had been given to any patient before thyroid surgery. This clone was detected ten times or more. The ends lost 4 bases at V and 5 bases at J; junction bases unmatched: 12. The germline V gene encodes CDR1 ENHRY and CDR2 SYGVKD. The CDR3 runs to 16 residues. The TCR originated in a female donor with papillary thyroid cancer or a benign thyroid nodule (not recorded which). Some clones in this sample may be carry-over from other donors' samples. Material for sequencing was blood. The chain has TRBV10-3 and TRBJ2-7, with TRBD2 matching 9 bases. The CDR3 sequence is CAISGKQGGRDNEQYF. The CDR3 DNA is TGTGCCATCAGTGGTAAGCAGGGCGGGAGGGACAACGAGCAGTACTTC.